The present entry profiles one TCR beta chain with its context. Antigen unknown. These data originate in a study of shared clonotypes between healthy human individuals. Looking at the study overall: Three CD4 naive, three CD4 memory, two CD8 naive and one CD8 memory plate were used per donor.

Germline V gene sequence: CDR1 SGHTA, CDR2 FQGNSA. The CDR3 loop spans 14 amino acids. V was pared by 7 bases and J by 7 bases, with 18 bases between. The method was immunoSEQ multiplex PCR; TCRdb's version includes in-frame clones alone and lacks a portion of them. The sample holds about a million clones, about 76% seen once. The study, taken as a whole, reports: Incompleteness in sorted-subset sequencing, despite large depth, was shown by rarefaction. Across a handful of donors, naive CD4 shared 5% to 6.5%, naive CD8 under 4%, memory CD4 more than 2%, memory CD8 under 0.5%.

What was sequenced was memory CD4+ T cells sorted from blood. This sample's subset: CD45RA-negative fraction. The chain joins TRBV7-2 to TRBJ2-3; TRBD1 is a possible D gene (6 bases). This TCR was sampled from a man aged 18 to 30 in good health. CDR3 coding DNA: TGTGCCAGCACCGTAGACAGGAGTTCAAATACGCAGTATTTT. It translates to CASTVDRSSNTQYF.